The next 8 T cell receptor beta chains were all read from a single sample in a study of blood T cells in healthy people across ages (dated by TCRdb to about 2015). Preparation of the library involved 5' RACE. Sequenced using an Illumina HiSeq 2500. A second PCR of about 6 to 11 cycles was performed with a sample-barcoded 5' primer and a J-beta primer mix. In-frame beta chains were kept once TCRdb had trimmed the public reads at Q25 with fastp and called clones with MiXCR. When rows share a CDR3 protein, they turn into one entry using the most common DNA and genes. The sample data list 1.5 million to 2 million distinct CDR3 sequences, and less than 50% of these were observed just once. Roughly 2% of the sample is in the top ten clones. The sequenced material came from blood. Receptors originate from a woman between 40 and 55 years old in good health.

This clonotype was seen a few times. The V call is TRBV28, the J call TRBJ2-1; D remains ambiguous. There are 12 residues in the CDR3. Deletions cut 11 bases from V and 4 bases from J, with 12 bases between. Per the germline V gene, CDR1 is MDHEN and CDR2 is SYDVKM. CDR3 in amino acids: CAGGYPYNEQFF. The CDR3, as DNA: TGTGCCGGCGGCTATCCTTACAATGAGCAGTTCTTC.

The rearrangement uses TRBV12-3 or TRBV12-4 and TRBJ2-5; D remains unclear. With 6 bases removed from V and 3 bases from J, the gap between germline ends came to 14 bases. This CDR3 comprises 14 residues. The CDR3 DNA follows: TGTGCCAGCAGAGTTGAGACGCGGAAAGAGACCCAGTACTTC. Translation gives CASRVETRKETQYF.

The chain recombines TRBV5-1 with TRBJ2-2; D gene uncertain. Germline CDR1 is SGHRS and CDR2 is YFSETQ. Deletions cut 0 bases from V and 5 bases from J, with 5 bases between. The CDR3 length is 13 residues. CDR3 amino acids: CASSLVVTGELFF. The CDR3, as DNA: TGCGCCAGCAGCTTGGTAGTAACCGGGGAGCTGTTTTTT.

V usage is TRBV7-2 and J usage is TRBJ2-3; weak D call: TRBD2 (6 bases). There are 16 residues in the CDR3. The V end lost 5 bases, the J end lost 2 bases, and 17 bases lay between the germline ends. Germline V CDR1 and CDR2: SGHTA, FQGNSA. The CDR3 DNA sequence: TGTGCCAGCAGCCTTCTAGGCGGGGCTATCACAGATACGCAGTATTTT. It codes for CASSLLGGAITDTQYF.

The genes are TRBV6-2 or TRBV6-3 and TRBJ2-2, with no clear D. CDR3 length equals 15 residues. The V and J ends lost 3 bases and 4 bases respectively, with 12 bases between them. The germline gives CDR1 MNHEY, CDR2 SVGEGT. The CDR3 loop reads CASSYTVLSTGELFF. Written as DNA, the CDR3 is TGTGCCAGCAGTTATACGGTGTTATCCACCGGGGAGCTGTTTTTT.

This clonotype was seen more than once but under ten times. J is TRBJ2-3 and V is TRBV20-1, with TRBD1 identical over 8 bases. This CDR3 has 13 residues. The germline V gene encodes CDR1 DFQATT and CDR2 SNEGSKA (reference sequence). The CDR3 loop reads CSGATGVADTQYF. CDR3 in DNA: TGCTCCGGGGCGACAGGGGTCGCAGATACGCAGTATTTT.

In the case of this clonotype: A read error is possible here, since a much larger clone lies one base away. The chain uses TRBV7-2 and TRBJ2-1; 7 bases match TRBD1. Losses at the gene ends were 4 bases for V and 4 bases for J; bases not matched to a gene: 10. This CDR3 is built from 16 residues. CDR1 and CDR2 from the germline V gene are SGHTA and FQGNSA. The CDR3 DNA sequence: TGTGCCAGCAGCTCGGGACAGCGAACACTGTACAATGAGCAGTTCTTC. It translates to CASSSGQRTLYNEQFF.

This chain connects TRBV7-2 to TRBJ2-3; TRBD2 agrees at 9 bases. V was clipped by 2 bases and J by 3 bases; unmatched bases: 9. The CDR3 sequence is 17 residues long. Germline V gene lookup returns CDR1 SGHTA and CDR2 FQGNSA. The chain's CDR3 is CASSLMAGGRRTDTQYF. CDR3 coding DNA: TGTGCCAGCAGCTTAATGGCGGGGGGGCGACGGACAGATACGCAGTATTTT.